This T cell receptor (beta chain) was identified in a study of blood T cells in healthy people across ages. Study context: Per two T cells, about one barcoded beta molecule was captured through template switching.

Concerning this clonotype: Its antigen remains unidentified. Compared with germline, one end of the junction differs, possibly owing to a read error.

A second PCR, run for about 6 to 12 cycles, used a sample-barcoded 5' primer plus a J-beta primer mix. One entry per CDR3 protein, called by TCRdb with MiXCR from the 5' RACE reads. The profile shows around 400,000 distinct CDR3 sequences, over 45% of them singletons. Study results and caveats: Unsorted PBMC material precluded a definitive naive versus antigen-experienced comparison.

Looked up from germline, CDR1 is KGHSH and CDR2 is LQKENI. This CDR3 contains 19 residues. Sequenced sample: blood. The chain combines TRBV18 with TRBJ2-6; 11 bases are a match to TRBD2. The sequence was collected from a man between 60 and 70 years old in good health. CDR3 loop: CAGSPQVLAGVSGANVLTF. CDR3 nucleotides: TGTGCCGGCTCACCCCAGGTACTAGCGGGAGTATCTGGGGCCAACGTCCTGACTTTC.